Below, one T cell receptor beta chain is given with its context. Its antigen is unidentified. The protocol was immunoSEQ multiplex PCR, while the TCRdb copy is restricted to in-frame clones and leaves out a portion. Of about 61,000 clones in the sample, 81% were seen once. Sequencing in the ViraFEST assay came after antigen-specific CD4+ T cells had been expanded with viral peptide pools, which were used to stimulate PBMC. Culturing for about 9 days preceded CD4+ T cell isolation. V dropped 5 bases and J dropped 0 bases, with 8 bases sitting between them. Germline V gene sequence: CDR1 LNHDA, CDR2 SQIVND (reference sequence). The CDR3 runs to 15 residues. This record comes from a study of vaccination effects on CD4 cells after COVID-19.

The TCR originated in a human donor who received a COVID-19 vaccine. The sequencing used CD4+ T cells from PBMCs cultured with HCoV-229E spike peptides, collected before COVID-19 vaccination. V usage is TRBV19 and J usage is TRBJ2-6, with D possibly TRBD2 on 5 matching bases. CDR3 residues: CASSPGSSGANVLTF. CDR3 nucleotides: TGTGCCAGTAGTCCGGGGTCCTCTGGGGCCAACGTCCTGACTTTC.